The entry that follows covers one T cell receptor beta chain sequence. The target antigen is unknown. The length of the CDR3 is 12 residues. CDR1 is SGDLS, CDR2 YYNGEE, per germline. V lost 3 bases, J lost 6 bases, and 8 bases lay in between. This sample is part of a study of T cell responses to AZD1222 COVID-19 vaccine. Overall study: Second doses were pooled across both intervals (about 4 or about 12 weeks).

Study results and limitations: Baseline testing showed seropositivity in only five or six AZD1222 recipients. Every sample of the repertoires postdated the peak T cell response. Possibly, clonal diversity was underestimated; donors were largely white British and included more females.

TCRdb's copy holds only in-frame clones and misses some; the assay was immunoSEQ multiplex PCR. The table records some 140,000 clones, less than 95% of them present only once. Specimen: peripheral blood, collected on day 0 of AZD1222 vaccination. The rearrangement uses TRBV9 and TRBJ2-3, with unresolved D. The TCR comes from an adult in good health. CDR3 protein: CASSASLDTQYF. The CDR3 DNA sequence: TGTGCCAGCAGCGCGAGCTTGGATACGCAGTATTTT. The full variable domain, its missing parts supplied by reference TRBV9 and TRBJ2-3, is DSGVTQTPKHLITATGQRVTLRCSPRSGDLSVYWYQQSLDQGLQFLIQYYNGEERAKGNILERFSAQQFPDLHSELNLSSLELGDSALYFCASSASLDTQYFGPGTRLTVL.